This is a list of T cell receptor beta chains from one sample in a study of CD8 T cells in Susac syndrome. Using its own MiXCR run on the immunoSEQ multiplex PCR reads, TCRdb lists one record per CDR3 protein. This sample has around 170,000 distinct CDR3 sequences, with 90% to 97% found just once. Sequencing input: CD4+ T cells from PBMCs. The receptors shown here come from a human donor with Susac syndrome. The CDR3 runs from the conserved cysteine through the conserved F or W. D genes are given only for firm matches. Where a row states a size, it is once, few, many or the class of an expanded clone; other rows omit it.

d_call cdr3_length clone_size j_call v_call cdr3_aa cdr3_nt
TRBD2 14 - TRBJ2-7 TRBV3-1 CASSHLDGGTEQYF TGTGCCAGCAGCCATTTGGACGGGGGGACGGAGCAGTACTTC
TRBD2 15 - TRBJ2-7 TRBV3-1 CASSQGLAPSYEQYF TGTGCCAGCAGCCAAGGACTAGCGCCATCCTACGAGCAGTACTTC
- 13 - TRBJ2-4 TRBV30 CAWMRSGENIQYF TGTGCCTGGATGCGCTCGGGAGAAAACATTCAGTACTTC
- 14 - TRBJ1-5 TRBV19 CASSIDGSNQPQHF TGTGCCAGTAGTATCGATGGGAGTAATCAGCCCCAGCATTTT
TRBD1 15 - TRBJ1-3 TRBV7-2 CASSLEGTAGNTIYF TGTGCCAGCAGCTTAGAAGGGACAGCCGGAAACACCATATATTTT
TRBD1 15 - TRBJ2-7 TRBV7-6 CASSFSAGTGTEQYF TGTGCCAGCAGCTTTTCGGCCGGGACAGGGACCGAGCAGTACTTC
- 14 - TRBJ2-5 TRBV28 CASSPNSGLSTQYF TGTGCCAGCAGTCCCAATTCGGGACTTAGTACCCAGTACTTC
- 12 - TRBJ2-3 TRBV11-3 CASSGLGDTQYF TGTGCCAGCAGCGGCTTGGGGGATACGCAGTATTTT
TRBD1 15 once TRBJ2-2 TRBV7-2 CASSPGTGWTGELFF TGTGCCAGCAGCCCCGGGACAGGGTGGACCGGGGAGCTGTTTTTT
TRBD1 14 - TRBJ2-7 TRBV30 CAWGRDRGFYEQYF TGTGCCTGGGGACGGGACAGGGGCTTCTACGAGCAGTACTTC
- 13 - TRBJ2-3 TRBV15 CAIRVGPTDTQYF TGTGCCATCAGGGTAGGGCCCACAGATACGCAGTATTTT
TRBD2 15 - TRBJ2-2 TRBV12-3/TRBV12-4 CASSLLAANTGELFF TGTGCCAGCAGTTTACTAGCGGCGAACACCGGGGAGCTGTTTTTT
- 14 - TRBJ1-1 TRBV12-3/TRBV12-4 CASSATAVNTEAFF TGTGCCAGCAGCGCGACAGCGGTGAACACTGAAGCTTTCTTT
TRBD1 14 - TRBJ1-4 TRBV12-3/TRBV12-4 CASNQQGAVEKLFF TGTGCCAGCAATCAACAGGGGGCCGTTGAAAAACTGTTTTTT
- 13 - TRBJ2-7 TRBV11-2 CASSRGTTYEQYF TGTGCCAGCAGCCGGGGCACGACCTACGAGCAGTACTTC
- 15 - TRBJ2-5 TRBV6-6 CASSYGQRHQETQYF TGTGCCAGCAGTTACGGGCAGCGACACCAAGAGACCCAGTACTTC
- 13 - TRBJ2-7 TRBV3-1 CASSQSRGSEQYF TGTGCCAGCAGCCAATCCAGGGGAAGCGAGCAGTACTTC
- 14 - TRBJ2-3 TRBV5-4 CASSHRALTDTQYF TGTGCCAGCAGCCATAGGGCCCTCACAGATACGCAGTATTTT
- 14 - TRBJ1-2 TRBV19 CASSIVAGAGGYTF TGTGCCAGTAGTATTGTAGCAGGGGCCGGTGGCTACACCTTC
- 15 - TRBJ1-2 TRBV20-1 CSARPRGLPNYGYTF TGCAGTGCTAGACCCCGGGGGCTACCTAACTATGGCTACACCTTC
- 14 - TRBJ2-1 TRBV30 CAWSGTFSNNEQFF TGTGCCTGGAGTGGGACCTTCTCAAACAATGAGCAGTTCTTC
TRBD1 14 - TRBJ1-6 TRBV2 CASSARTGDSPLHF TGTGCCAGCAGTGCTAGAACAGGGGATTCACCCCTCCACTTT
- 13 - TRBJ1-5 TRBV12-3/TRBV12-4 CASSQGLEQPQHF TGTGCCAGCAGCCAGGGCTTAGAACAGCCCCAGCATTTT
- 16 - TRBJ2-7 TRBV6-1 CASTTGPKGRSDEQYF TGTGCCAGCACCACGGGACCGAAGGGTAGATCCGACGAGCAGTACTTC
TRBD1 13 - TRBJ2-1 TRBV20-1 CSARGDRGNEQFF TGCAGTGCTAGAGGAGACAGGGGGAATGAGCAGTTCTTC
- 12 - TRBJ1-6 TRBV12-3/TRBV12-4 CASSLRHSPLHF TGTGCCAGCAGTTTAAGGCATTCACCCCTCCACTTT
TRBD2 18 - TRBJ2-5 TRBV20-1 CSASPPRAGGQGGETQYF TGCAGTGCTAGTCCCCCGCGAGCGGGGGGGCAAGGAGGAGAGACCCAGTACTTC
- 14 - TRBJ2-1 TRBV27 CASSAAGAINEQFF TGTGCCAGCAGCGCCGCCGGGGCCATCAATGAGCAGTTCTTC
- 15 - TRBJ1-1 TRBV13 CASSLSRAGDTEAFF TGTGCCAGCAGCTTAAGCAGGGCTGGTGACACTGAAGCTTTCTTT
TRBD1 17 - TRBJ2-7 TRBV14 CASSQLTDRVSPYEQYF TGTGCCAGCAGCCAACTAACTGACAGGGTCTCTCCCTACGAGCAGTACTTC
- 14 - TRBJ2-7 TRBV27 CASSLLVGNYEQYF TGTGCCAGCAGTTTATTGGTCGGAAACTACGAGCAGTACTTC
- 14 - TRBJ1-1 TRBV15 CATSNQGGNTEAFF TGTGCCACCAGCAATCAGGGTGGGAACACTGAAGCTTTCTTT
TRBD2 16 - TRBJ2-2 TRBV30 CAWSRLGTSGGGELFF TGTGCCTGGAGTAGACTCGGGACTAGCGGGGGCGGGGAGCTGTTTTTT
- 14 - TRBJ2-2 TRBV12-3/TRBV12-4 CASSPAGASGELFF TGTGCCAGCAGCCCCGCGGGGGCGAGCGGGGAGCTGTTTTTT
- 14 - TRBJ1-2 TRBV27 CASTSGSSNYGYTF TGTGCCAGCACATCAGGGTCCTCTAACTATGGCTACACCTTC
- 14 once TRBJ2-3 TRBV3-1 CASSQGRHRANQYF TGTGCCAGCAGCCAAGGGCGACATCGCGCTAATCAGTATTTT
- 12 - TRBJ1-2 TRBV25-1 CASSAAGFGYTF TGTGCCAGCAGTGCCGCGGGATTTGGCTACACCTTC
TRBD1 16 - TRBJ2-7 TRBV7-2 CASSPGRRQGFHEQYF TGTGCCAGCAGCCCCGGGCGCCGACAGGGTTTCCACGAGCAGTACTTC
- 14 - TRBJ1-4 TRBV12-3/TRBV12-4 CASSLQGLSEKLFF TGTGCCAGCAGTTTGCAGGGGTTGAGTGAAAAACTGTTTTTT
- 15 - TRBJ2-2 TRBV19 CASRRLERNTGELFF TGTGCCAGTAGACGGCTCGAGCGGAACACCGGGGAGCTGTTTTTT